Following are 27 T cell receptor beta chains from one sample sequenced in a study of blood T cell repertoires in COVID-19. Clones were sequenced by immunoSEQ multiplex PCR, and TCRdb holds only the in-frame ones, with some missing. The sample has hundreds of thousands of clones; 85% to 90% are singletons. The sequencing sample was made of PBMCs or T cells enriched from blood (not recorded which). The receptor set was obtained from a man under 40 who had recovered from COVID-19.

V is TRBV19 and J is TRBJ2-1, with D possibly TRBD2 on 5 matching bases. The CDR3 covers 15 residues. The germline V gene has CDR1 LNHDA and CDR2 SQIVND (reference sequence). The V and J ends lost 3 bases and 1 base respectively, with 10 bases between them. The CDR3 nucleotides are TGTGCCAGTAGTATTGTTGGACTTTCCTACAATGAGCAGTTCTTC. Amino acid sequence: CASSIVGLSYNEQFF.

The V call is TRBV27, the J call TRBJ2-5; 9 bases align to TRBD2. This CDR3 contains 14 residues. Looked up from germline, CDR1 is MNHEY and CDR2 is SMNVEV (reference sequence). Trimming removed 3 bases from V and 7 bases from J; junction bases left unmatched: 6. This CDR3 is CASSFSSGGGTQYF. The DNA of the CDR3 is TGTGCCAGCAGTTTCAGTAGCGGGGGAGGGACCCAGTACTTC.

The chain carries TRBV5-4 and TRBJ2-7, with D perhaps TRBD2 (5 bases). CDR3 length equals 13 residues. In germline, CDR1 is SGHNT, CDR2 YYREEE (reference sequence). V dropped 2 bases and J dropped 6 bases, with 12 bases sitting between them. CDR3 region: CASSFTGSLEQYF. DNA for the CDR3: TGTGCCAGCAGCTTTACGGGGTCCCTCGAGCAGTACTTC.

The V gene is TRBV5-1, the J gene TRBJ1-6; no clear D gene. Trimming shortened V by 4 bases and J by 0 bases, and 2 bases separated the two germline ends. The CDR3 is 13 residues long. Germline-derived CDR1 and CDR2 are SGHRS and YFSETQ. CDR3 protein: CASSLSYNSPLHF. For the CDR3, the DNA is TGCGCCAGCAGCCTCTCCTATAATTCACCCCTCCACTTT.

V and J are TRBV19 and TRBJ1-1; no reliable D call. Trimming shortened V by 2 bases and J by 1 base, and 8 bases separated the two germline ends. CDR3 length equals 14 residues. CDR1 is LNHDA, CDR2 SQIVND, per germline (reference sequence). The CDR3 loop reads CASSILGGNTEAFF. The CDR3 DNA reads TGTGCCAGTAGTATATTGGGAGGGAACACTGAAGCTTTCTTT.

The rearrangement links TRBV18 to TRBJ2-2; 14 bases line up with TRBD2. This CDR3 comprises 17 residues. Per the germline V gene, CDR1 is KGHSH and CDR2 is LQKENI. Trimming took 2 bases from V and 7 from J; bases not matched to a gene: 6. The CDR3 loop reads CASSPGLAGGSGGELFF. The DNA of the CDR3 is TGTGCCAGCTCACCAGGACTAGCGGGAGGAAGTGGCGGGGAGCTGTTTTTT.

This chain uses TRBV7-2 with TRBJ2-1; 7 bases line up with TRBD2. Germline CDR1 is SGHTA and CDR2 is FQGNSA. V shed 3 bases, J shed 9 bases, and the junction held 5 bases outside the gene matches. CDR3 length: 13 amino acids. The chain's CDR3 is CASSFREGLEQFF. The CDR3 nucleotides are TGTGCCAGCAGCTTTAGGGAGGGCCTTGAGCAGTTCTTC.

The chain joins TRBV6-5 to TRBJ1-5, with D perhaps TRBD1 (5 bases). V dropped 7 bases and J dropped 5 bases, with 12 bases sitting between them. The CDR3 totals 13 residues. Germline V gene lookup returns CDR1 MNHEY and CDR2 SVGAGI. CDR3 loop: CASNRQGDQPQHF. CDR3 DNA sequence: TGTGCCAGCAATAGGCAAGGGGATCAGCCCCAGCATTTT.

With regard to this clone: Other DNA sequences in the sample encode the same CDR3. The V gene is TRBV18, the J gene TRBJ1-1; TRBD1 might be the D (6 bases). CDR3 length: 12 amino acids. Germline V gives CDR1 KGHSH, CDR2 LQKENI. V was pared by 1 base and J by 6 bases, with 6 bases between. The chain's CDR3 is CASSPQGAEAFF. Here the CDR3 DNA reads TGTGCCAGCTCACCACAGGGGGCTGAAGCTTTCTTT.

The V and J genes are TRBV3-1 (or the pseudogene TRBV3-2) and TRBJ2-5; TRBD1 agrees at 10 bases. V lost 6 bases, J lost 4 bases, and 5 bases stayed unmatched. The CDR3 is 14 amino acids. CDR1 and CDR2 from the germline V gene are LGHDT and YNNKEL (reference sequence). In DNA, the CDR3 is TGTGCCAGCAGTTCGACAGGGGGCGGAGAGACCCAGTACTTC. It is translated as CASSSTGGGETQYF.

The chain is built from TRBV15 and TRBJ1-2, with TRBD1 matching 8 bases. With 3 bases clipped from V and 8 bases from J, the junction kept 8 bases outside the gene matches. The germline V gene encodes CDR1 LNHNV and CDR2 YYDKDF (reference sequence). The CDR3 is 14 residues long. The CDR3 coding sequence is TGTGCCACCAGCAGTGGTGTTGGGACAGGCGGCTACACCTTC. It yields the protein CATSSGVGTGGYTF.

The chain employs TRBV28 and TRBJ2-7, with D maybe TRBD1 (6 bases). The CDR3 is 13 residues long. The V end was cut by 7 bases, the J end by 4 bases, with 14 bases between. The V gene's germline CDR1 is MDHEN and CDR2 SYDVKM. CDR3 nucleotide sequence: TGTGCCAGCACTAAGGGACAAAATTACGAGCAGTACTTC. This gives the protein CASTKGQNYEQYF.

The chain recombines TRBV3-1 (or the pseudogene TRBV3-2) with TRBJ1-3; a weak D match, TRBD1 (6 bases). The CDR3 covers 15 residues. Germline CDR1 and CDR2: LGHDT and YNNKEL (reference sequence). V was pared by 4 bases and J by 7 bases, with 17 bases between. The CDR3 loop is CASSPRQVPRNTIYF. The DNA for the CDR3 is TGTGCCAGCAGCCCGCGACAGGTTCCACGGAACACCATATATTTT.

The CDR3 reads CASSDRGWYNQPQHF. CDR3 bases: TGTGCCAGCAGTGATCGGGGTTGGTACAATCAGCCCCAGCATTTT. This chain uses TRBV25-1 with TRBJ1-5; the D is unclear. Germline-derived CDR1 and CDR2 are MGHDK and SYGVNS. The length of the CDR3 is 15 residues. Between the trimmed V and J ends, which lost 3 bases and 3 bases, there was a span of 12 bases.

This clone has just a few counts. This rearrangement joins TRBV27 to TRBJ2-2, with TRBD1 matching 10 bases. J lost 4 bases, V lost 6 bases, and 8 bases had no gene match. The CDR3 spans 16 residues. Germline V gene data show CDR1 as MNHEY and CDR2 as SMNVEV (reference sequence). This CDR3 is CASRTSRDRGTGELFF. CDR3 nucleotide sequence: TGTGCCAGCAGAACATCCCGGGACAGGGGCACCGGGGAGCTGTTTTTT.

This chain joins TRBV28 and TRBJ1-1; tentatively, D is TRBD1 (6 bases). This CDR3 region has 13 residues. V gave up 10 bases and J gave up 4 bases, with 16 bases separating them. Germline assignment: CDR1 MDHEN and CDR2 SYDVKM. CDR3 in amino acids: CAISPGVGTEAFF. The CDR3 nucleotides are TGTGCCATCTCGCCAGGGGTGGGCACTGAAGCTTTCTTT. The full variable domain, in which reference TRBV28 and TRBJ1-1 provide the parts outside the CDR3, is DVKVTQSSRYLVKRTGEKVFLECVQDMDHENMFWYRQDPGLGLRLIYFSYDVKMKEKGDIPEGYSVSREKKERFSLILESASTNQTSMYLCAISPGVGTEAFFGQGTRLTVV.

As concerns this clone: Within the sample, other DNA sequences also encode this same CDR3. The rearrangement joins TRBV7-6 to TRBJ2-1; 9 bases agree with TRBD2. Germline loops: CDR1 SGHVS, CDR2 FNYEAQ. V shed 1 base and J 4 bases; nucleotides not matched to a gene: 2. The CDR3 extends over 15 amino acids. CDR3 coding DNA: TGTGCCAGCAGCTTAGGACTAGCGGAGTACAATGAGCAGTTCTTC. As protein: CASSLGLAEYNEQFF.

The table lists this clone with a count of one. The rearrangement joins TRBV9 to TRBJ2-3, with 10 positions matching TRBD2. Germline V gene sequence: CDR1 SGDLS, CDR2 YYNGEE. The CDR3 covers 14 residues. V lost 8 bases to trimming and J lost 4 bases; unmatched junction nucleotides: 7. In DNA, the CDR3 is TGTGCCAGGACGGGCAGCGGGAGGGCAGATACGCAGTATTTT. This encodes CARTGSGRADTQYF.

CDR3 loop: CASSPTSERLGSSYEQYF. The DNA of the CDR3 is TGTGCCAGCAGCCCGACTAGCGAGAGGCTCGGTAGCTCCTACGAGCAGTACTTC. The chain combines TRBV28 with TRBJ2-7, with 8 nucleotides matching TRBD2. Per germline, CDR1 MDHEN and CDR2 SYDVKM. The CDR3 runs to 18 residues. V shed 6 bases, J shed 0 bases, and the junction held 16 bases outside the gene matches.

The chain couples TRBV19 to TRBJ1-2; TRBD1 aligns across 11 bases. This CDR3 has 13 residues. J gave up 7 bases and V 5 bases, and 3 bases lay outside the gene matches. Germline CDR1 is LNHDA and CDR2 is SQIVND (reference sequence). The CDR3 reads CASSPGQGVGYTF. The DNA for the CDR3 is TGTGCCAGTAGTCCGGGACAGGGGGTTGGCTACACCTTC.

CDR3 bases: TGTGCCAGCAGCTTCAACAGGGGGATTAACTATGGCTACACCTTC. Translating it yields CASSFNRGINYGYTF. The rearrangement joins TRBV7-8 to TRBJ1-2; 8 nucleotides agree with TRBD1. V lost 3 bases, J lost 1 base, and 4 bases stayed unmatched. The length of the CDR3 is 15 residues. Germline-derived CDR1 and CDR2 are SGHVS and FQNEAQ.

This chain joins TRBV12-3 or TRBV12-4 and TRBJ2-5, with 7 bases fitting TRBD1. This CDR3 region has 12 residues. J was trimmed by 9 bases and V by 3 bases; bases with no gene match: 4. The CDR3 nucleotides are TGTGCCAGCAGTTTTACAGGGGTAGCCCAGTACTTC. Translation gives CASSFTGVAQYF.

This clone was detected once. The chain has TRBV3-1 (or the pseudogene TRBV3-2) and TRBJ2-3; D perhaps matches TRBD2 (5 bases). The germline V gene has CDR1 LGHDT and CDR2 YNNKEL (reference sequence). CDR3 length equals 17 residues. The V gene lost 4 bases and the J gene lost 4 bases, with 21 bases spanning the gap. The CDR3 loop reads CASSRSPQRKKPDTQYF. The CDR3 nucleotides read TGTGCCAGCAGCCGCAGTCCCCAGCGGAAGAAGCCAGATACGCAGTATTTT.

The chain joins TRBV30 to TRBJ1-6; no clear D. Germline values: CDR1 GTSNPN, CDR2 SVGIG (reference sequence). This CDR3 spans 13 amino acids. The V end was cut by 3 bases, the J end by 9 bases, with 12 bases between. The CDR3 DNA follows: TGTGCCTGGAGCGCAAGCATCGGTTCACCCCTCCACTTT. This translates into CAWSASIGSPLHF.

The genes are TRBV20-1 and TRBJ2-1; D ambiguous. The CDR3 totals 13 residues. Germline V gives CDR1 DFQATT, CDR2 SNEGSKA (reference sequence). Trimming took 3 bases from V and 5 from J, leaving 11 bases between them. CDR3 DNA: TGCAGTGCTAGTCGCGGCTTAGACAATGAGCAGTTCTTC. As protein: CSASRGLDNEQFF.

J is TRBJ1-1 and V is TRBV5-1, with 9 bases fitting TRBD1. CDR1 SGHRS and CDR2 YFSETQ come from the germline V gene. The CDR3 has 12 residues. J gave up 10 bases and V 3 bases, and 4 bases lay outside the gene matches. The CDR3 protein is CASSYGQGRAFF. For the CDR3, the DNA is TGCGCCAGCAGCTATGGACAGGGGCGAGCTTTCTTT.

DNA for the CDR3: TGTGCCAGCAGTACGCGGTGGGAGCAGTACTTC. Its translation: CASSTRWEQYF. This chain joins TRBV6-6 and TRBJ2-7; D is unclear. CDR1 MNHNY and CDR2 SVGAGI come from the germline V gene (reference sequence). The CDR3 loop spans 11 amino acids. Trimming shortened V by 5 bases and J by 7 bases, and 9 bases separated the two germline ends.